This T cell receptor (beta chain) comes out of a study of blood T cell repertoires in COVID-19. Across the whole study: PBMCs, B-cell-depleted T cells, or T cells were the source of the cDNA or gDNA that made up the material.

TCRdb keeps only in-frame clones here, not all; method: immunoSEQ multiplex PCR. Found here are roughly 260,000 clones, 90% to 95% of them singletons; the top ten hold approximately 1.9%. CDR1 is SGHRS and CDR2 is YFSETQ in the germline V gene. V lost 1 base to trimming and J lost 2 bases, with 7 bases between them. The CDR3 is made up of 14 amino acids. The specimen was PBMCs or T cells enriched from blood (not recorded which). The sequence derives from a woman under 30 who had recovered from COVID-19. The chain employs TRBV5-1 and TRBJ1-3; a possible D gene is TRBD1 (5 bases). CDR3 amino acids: CASSLKGPGNTIYF. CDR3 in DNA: TGCGCCAGCAGCTTGAAGGGGCCTGGAAACACCATATATTTT.